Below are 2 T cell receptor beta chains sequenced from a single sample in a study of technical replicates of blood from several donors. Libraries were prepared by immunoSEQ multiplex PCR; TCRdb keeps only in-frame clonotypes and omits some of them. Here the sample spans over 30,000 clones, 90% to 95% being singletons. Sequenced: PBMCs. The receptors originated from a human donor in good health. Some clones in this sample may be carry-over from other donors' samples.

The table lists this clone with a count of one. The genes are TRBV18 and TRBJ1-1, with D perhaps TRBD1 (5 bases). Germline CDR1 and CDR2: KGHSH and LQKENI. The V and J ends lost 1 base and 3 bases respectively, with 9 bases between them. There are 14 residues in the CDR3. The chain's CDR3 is CASSPRPGDTEAFF. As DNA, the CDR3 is TGTGCCAGCTCACCACGTCCGGGGGACACTGAAGCTTTCTTT.

CDR3 DNA: TGTGCTAGTGGTCCATCCAGGGCTAGCGGACTCTTCAATGAGCAGTTCTTC. As protein: CASGPSRASGLFNEQFF. This chain joins TRBV12-5 and TRBJ2-1; 7 bases line up with TRBD2. This CDR3 has 17 residues. Germline CDR1 is LGHNT and CDR2 is FRNRAP. V was pared by 5 bases and J by 6 bases, with 16 bases of the junction left unmatched. Full variable domain (remainder filled in from reference TRBV12-5 and TRBJ2-1): DARVTQTPRHKVTEMGQEVTMRCQPILGHNTVFWYRQTMMQGLELLAYFRNRAPLDDSGMPKDRFSAEMPDATLATLKIQPSEPRDSAVYFCASGPSRASGLFNEQFFGPGTRLTVL.